These 9 T cell receptor beta chains were all obtained from the same sample, sequenced in a study of T cell therapy after organ transplantation. Clones were sequenced by immunoSEQ multiplex PCR, and TCRdb holds only the in-frame ones, with some missing. The sample lists over 45,000 clones, over 90% seen once, with 2.5% to 4% in the top ten. Antigens for these TCRs are unknown. The sequences come from CD8+ T cells from blood, collected before autologous CMV-specific T cell therapy. These receptors originate from a human patient who had received a solid organ transplant and had CMV disease.

The rearrangement links TRBV2 to TRBJ2-6; D is possibly TRBD2 (7 bases). The CDR3 totals 16 residues. The germline V gene has CDR1 SNHLY and CDR2 FYNNEI. The ends were cut back, 2 bases at V and 4 bases at J, with 12 bases in the middle. CDR3 region: CASSEQGTTGANVLTF. The CDR3 nucleotides are TGTGCCAGCAGTGAACAGGGGACTACCGGGGCCAACGTCCTGACTTTC. The full variable domain, in which reference TRBV2 and TRBJ2-6 provide the parts outside the CDR3, is EPEVTQTPSHQVTQMGQEVILRCVPISNHLYFYWYRQILGQKVEFLVSFYNNEISEKSEIFDDQFSVERPDGSNFTLKIRSTKLEDSAMYFCASSEQGTTGANVLTFGAGSRLTVL.

The chain links TRBV11-2 to TRBJ2-3; the D gene is possibly TRBD1 (5 bases). The V end lost 1 base, the J end lost 1 base, and 6 bases lay between the germline ends. The CDR3 sequence is 14 residues long. Germline V gene sequence: CDR1 SGHAT, CDR2 FQNNGV. The CDR3 DNA is TGTGCCAGCAGCTTAGGCAGGGGCACAGATACGCAGTATTTT. Protein: CASSLGRGTDTQYF.

This rearrangement joins TRBV20-1 to TRBJ2-1, with 7 bases fitting TRBD2. CDR3 length: 11 amino acids. With 7 bases clipped from V and 5 bases from J, the junction kept 2 bases outside the gene matches. Germline V gene sequence: CDR1 DFQATT, CDR2 SNEGSKA (reference sequence). This CDR3 reads CSGGGNNEQFF. CDR3 nucleotides: TGCAGTGGGGGGGGTAACAATGAGCAGTTCTTC.

This clone was seen a handful of times. The chain recombines TRBV14 with TRBJ1-1, with D unclear. The germline CDR1 and CDR2 sequences are SGHDN and FVKESK. The CDR3 extends over 12 amino acids. Between the trimmed V and J ends, which lost 3 bases and 8 bases, there was a span of 10 bases. The CDR3 sequence is CASSHTRAEAFF. The CDR3 DNA sequence: TGTGCCAGCAGCCATACGAGGGCGGAAGCTTTCTTT.

The V call is TRBV30, the J call TRBJ2-7, with D unclear. The V end lost 3 bases, the J end lost 4 bases, and 10 bases lay between the germline ends. This CDR3 has 12 residues. Looked up from germline, CDR1 is GTSNPN and CDR2 is SVGIG (reference sequence). In nucleotides, the CDR3 is TGTGCCTGGAGCTATAACCCTTACGAGCAGTACTTC. It translates to CAWSYNPYEQYF.

The gene calls are TRBV15 and TRBJ2-2; D unclear. Germline loops: CDR1 LNHNV, CDR2 YYDKDF (reference sequence). V shed 1 base and J shed 5 bases, with 11 bases lying between them. This CDR3 spans 15 amino acids. CDR3 protein: CATSRVEEATGELFF. CDR3 in DNA: TGTGCCACCAGCAGAGTAGAGGAAGCAACCGGGGAGCTGTTTTTT.

This rearrangement joins TRBV11-2 to TRBJ2-1; D is possibly TRBD2 (5 bases). The CDR3 length is 13 residues. Trimming removed 5 bases at V and 8 bases at J, with 13 bases between. Germline assignment: CDR1 SGHAT and CDR2 FQNNGV. CDR3 coding DNA: TGTGCCAGCAGCCCCGCGGAGGAATATGAGCAGTTCTTC. It encodes CASSPAEEYEQFF. The entire variable domain, with the rest obtained from reference TRBV11-2 and TRBJ2-1, is as follows: EAGVAQSPRYKIIEKRQSVAFWCNPISGHATLYWYQQILGQGPKLLIQFQNNGVVDDSQLPKDRFSAERLKGVDSTLKIQPAKLEDSAVYLCASSPAEEYEQFFGPGTRLTVL.

The J gene is TRBJ1-4, the V gene TRBV7-2; D unclear. The ends were cut back, 1 base at V and 8 bases at J, with 20 bases in the middle. The CDR3 totals 17 residues. The germline CDR1 and CDR2 sequences are SGHTA and FQGNSA. DNA of the CDR3: TGTGCCAGCAGCTTAGGATCCCCGTGGGAGGTCGGGGAAAAACTGTTTTTT. It encodes CASSLGSPWEVGEKLFF.

In this sample, this clone turned up once. V usage is TRBV27 and J usage is TRBJ2-1; 15 nucleotides align to TRBD2. The ends lost 0 bases at V and 5 bases at J; junction bases unmatched: 5. This CDR3 comprises 18 residues. Germline V gene data show CDR1 as MNHEY and CDR2 as SMNVEV (reference sequence). The CDR3 DNA reads as TGTGCCAGCAGTTTATCCCCTGGACTAGCGGGAGGGGACAATGAGCAGTTCTTC. Its translation: CASSLSPGLAGGDNEQFF.